One and the same sample provided the 27 T cell receptor beta chains below, sequenced in a study of shared clonotypes between healthy human individuals. Data came from immunoSEQ multiplex PCR; TCRdb stores just in-frame clones and leaves some out. The profile covers 950,000 to 1,100,000 clones, with around 75% appearing a single time and approximately 1.5% taken by the ten largest. The sequenced sample was memory CD4+ T cells sorted from blood. Subset indicated: CD45RA-negative fraction. The receptors shown here come from a man younger than 35 in good health.

The chain is built from TRBV7-9 and TRBJ1-4, with D maybe TRBD1 (5 bases). Per the germline V gene, CDR1 is SEHNR and CDR2 is FQNEAQ (reference sequence). The V end lost 0 bases, the J end lost 6 bases, and 8 bases lay between the germline ends. This CDR3 has 14 amino acids. CDR3 sequence: CASSLARVDEKLFF. In nucleotides, the CDR3 is TGTGCCAGCAGCTTAGCCAGGGTAGATGAAAAACTGTTTTTT.

The chain carries TRBV5-6 and TRBJ2-2, with a weak D call TRBD2 (6 bases). V gave up 4 bases and J gave up 5 bases, with 15 bases separating them. This CDR3 spans 15 amino acids. Germline V gene lookup returns CDR1 SGHDT and CDR2 YYEEEE. Here the CDR3 DNA reads TGTGCCAGCAGCCGAAGGGACGCGGGGACCGGGGAGCTGTTTTTT. Amino acids: CASSRRDAGTGELFF. Using reference TRBV5-6 and TRBJ2-2 for the parts outside the CDR3, the full variable domain is DAGVTQSPTHLIKTRGQQVTLRCSPKSGHDTVSWYQQALGQGPQFIFQYYEEEERQRGNFPDRFSGHQFPNYSSELNVNALLLGDSALYLCASSRRDAGTGELFFGEGSRLTVL.

This clone was detected ten times or more. This chain links TRBV11-2 with TRBJ2-2; 8 nucleotides match TRBD1. This CDR3 region has 14 residues. V was pared by 5 bases and J by 4 bases, with 3 bases of the junction left unmatched. Germline V lookup: CDR1 SGHAT, CDR2 FQNNGV. The CDR3 bases are TGTGCCAGCAGCGCGGACAGGGTCACCGGGGAGCTGTTTTTT. This translates into CASSADRVTGELFF.

The chain employs TRBV11-2 and TRBJ1-1; no reliable D call. V gave up 0 bases and J gave up 6 bases, with 14 bases separating them. The CDR3 extends over 15 amino acids. Germline V gives CDR1 SGHAT, CDR2 FQNNGV. The CDR3 region has the DNA TGTGCCAGCAGCTTAGATATAGGGAGTCGGTCTGAAGCTTTCTTT. It encodes CASSLDIGSRSEAFF.

The gene calls are TRBV6-5 and TRBJ2-2; D is unresolved. CDR1 is MNHEY, CDR2 SVGAGI, per germline. V lost 4 bases to trimming and J lost 4 bases, with 16 bases between them. The CDR3 extends over 16 amino acids. As DNA, the CDR3 is TGTGCCAGCAGTTTAGAGGTGCAATCGGGCACCGGGGAGCTGTTTTTT. Translating it yields CASSLEVQSGTGELFF.

The chain recombines TRBV29-1 with TRBJ2-1; TRBD1 matches at 8 bases. Looked up from germline, CDR1 is SQVTM and CDR2 is ANQGSEA. The V segment lost 5 bases and the J segment 2 bases; nucleotides outside the gene matches: 8. The CDR3 has 15 residues. In nucleotides, the CDR3 is TGCAGCGTTTCAACCGGGACAGGTCCCTACAATGAGCAGTTCTTC. Translated: CSVSTGTGPYNEQFF.

The sample holds a few counts of this clone. The V call is TRBV10-2, the J call TRBJ2-5, with D perhaps TRBD2 (5 bases). Per germline, CDR1 WSHSY and CDR2 SAAADI. Trimming left V 0 bases short and J 5 bases short, with 7 bases between. The CDR3 length is 13 residues. The DNA of the CDR3 is TGCGCCAGCAGTGAGTCGCGAGGGGAGACCCAGTACTTC. It codes for CASSESRGETQYF.

In its sample, this clone was seen once. Here the CDR3 reads CASSQRESSTGYEQYF. The CDR3, as DNA: TGTGCCAGCAGCCAGCGGGAGTCCTCGACGGGGTACGAGCAGTACTTC. The gene calls are TRBV2 and TRBJ2-7; 8 nucleotides line up with TRBD2. Per the germline V gene, CDR1 is SNHLY and CDR2 is FYNNEI. This CDR3 region has 16 residues. Trimming at V came to 6 bases and at J to 4 bases, leaving 14 bases not matched to a gene. The whole variable domain, filled in from reference TRBV2 and TRBJ2-7, reads EPEVTQTPSHQVTQMGQEVILRCVPISNHLYFYWYRQILGQKVEFLVSFYNNEISEKSEIFDDQFSVERPDGSNFTLKIRSTKLEDSAMYFCASSQRESSTGYEQYFGPGTRLTVT.

This chain links TRBV2 with TRBJ2-3; TRBD1 matches 7 bases. The V segment lost 5 bases and the J segment 2 bases; nucleotides outside the gene matches: 4. Germline V gives CDR1 SNHLY, CDR2 FYNNEI. The CDR3 spans 14 residues. The CDR3 DNA reads TGTGCCAGCAGTTTACAGGGGCCCACAGATACGCAGTATTTT. This encodes CASSLQGPTDTQYF.

The rearrangement links TRBV6-1 to TRBJ1-3; TRBD1 aligns across 8 bases. Germline CDR1 is MNHNS and CDR2 is SASEGT. The CDR3 loop spans 16 amino acids. Losses at the gene ends were 2 bases for V and 4 bases for J; bases not matched to a gene: 7. The CDR3 region has the DNA TGTGCCAGCAGTGAATCATGGACAGGGACCGGAAACACCATATATTTT. Translation: CASSESWTGTGNTIYF.

Details on this clone: The same CDR3 also results from other DNA sequences found in this sample. The rearrangement joins TRBV5-1 to TRBJ1-3, with a weak D call TRBD1 (5 bases). Germline V gene data show CDR1 as SGHRS and CDR2 as YFSETQ. The CDR3 consists of 14 residues. V was clipped by 4 bases and J by 4 bases, with 12 bases between them. The CDR3 nucleotides are TGCGCCAGCAGCGCGGGGACGGGAGGAAACACCATATATTTT. Protein: CASSAGTGGNTIYF.

The V and J genes are TRBV30 and TRBJ2-3, with TRBD2 as a possible D gene (5 bases). Germline CDR1 and CDR2: GTSNPN and SVGIG (reference sequence). V was trimmed by 1 base and J by 5 bases, leaving 16 bases between them. The CDR3 covers 15 residues. The CDR3, as DNA: TGTGCCTGGAGTGAGGACTGGCCTGGGGAAGATACGCAGTATTTT. This translates into CAWSEDWPGEDTQYF.

The chain recombines TRBV11-2 with TRBJ1-2; D may be TRBD1 (6 bases). There are 16 residues in the CDR3. From germline, CDR1 is SGHAT and CDR2 FQNNGV. Trimming took off 4 bases at V and 8 bases at J, with 23 bases between the two ends. The CDR3 loop is CASSSTGTPTTGGYTF. Written as DNA, the CDR3 is TGTGCCAGCAGCTCGACCGGGACTCCCACGACAGGAGGCTACACCTTC.

In its sample, this clone was seen a few times. The CDR3 protein is CASSHFRVGGYTF. Written as DNA, the CDR3 is TGTGCCAGCAGTCACTTCCGGGTGGGTGGCTACACCTTC. The chain joins TRBV6-4 to TRBJ1-2; D not resolved. The CDR3 has 13 residues. CDR1 MRHNA and CDR2 SNTAGT come from the germline V gene. V gave up 5 bases and J gave up 7 bases, with 14 bases separating them.

This clone was picked up one time. V usage is TRBV6-5 and J usage is TRBJ2-7, with 10 bases that match TRBD2. The CDR3 is 15 residues long. CDR1 is MNHEY, CDR2 SVGAGI, per germline. Trimming removed 4 bases from V and 1 base from J; junction bases left unmatched: 4. This CDR3 is CASSSTSGESYEQYF. Written as DNA, the CDR3 is TGTGCCAGCAGTTCTACTAGCGGGGAATCCTACGAGCAGTACTTC.

This clone was seen at least ten times. V and J are TRBV25-1 and TRBJ2-5, with 7 bases fitting TRBD2. CDR1 is MGHDK, CDR2 SYGVNS, per germline. V shed 6 bases and J 2 bases; nucleotides not matched to a gene: 6. The CDR3 extends over 14 amino acids. Here the CDR3 DNA reads TGTGCCAGCAGGATCGGTAGCGGGCAAGAGACCCAGTACTTC. It translates to CASRIGSGQETQYF.

V and J are TRBV27 and TRBJ1-6, with TRBD1 as a possible D gene (5 bases). The germline V gene has CDR1 MNHEY and CDR2 SMNVEV (reference sequence). CDR3 size: 14 residues. The V and J ends lost 7 bases and 9 bases respectively, with 16 bases between them. The CDR3 nucleotides read TGTGCCAGCACGTGGGGGAAGAGAGGTTCACCCCTCCACTTT. Translating it yields CASTWGKRGSPLHF.

The gene calls are TRBV30 and TRBJ1-1; possibly TRBD1 for D (6 bases). CDR1 is GTSNPN and CDR2 is SVGIG in the germline V gene (reference sequence). The CDR3 is 14 amino acids. The V gene lost 3 bases and the J gene lost 3 bases, with 14 bases spanning the gap. The CDR3 spells CAWRLQGGHTEAFF. As DNA, the CDR3 is TGTGCCTGGAGGTTACAGGGAGGTCACACTGAAGCTTTCTTT.

The chain carries TRBV10-3 and TRBJ2-2, with 10 bases matching TRBD1. The CDR3 consists of 14 residues. V lost 11 bases to trimming and J lost 7 bases; unmatched junction nucleotides: 10. Looked up from germline, CDR1 is ENHRY and CDR2 is SYGVKD. The CDR3 region has the DNA TGTGCCCTAAGGACAGGGGGGAACGTCGGGGAGCTGTTTTTT. Amino acid sequence: CALRTGGNVGELFF.

The CDR3 region is CASSSEQAGNQPQHF. CDR3 nucleotide sequence: TGTGCCAGCAGCTCCGAACAGGCGGGCAATCAGCCCCAGCATTTT. The V gene is TRBV28, the J gene TRBJ1-5; perhaps TRBD1 as D (5 bases). V was clipped by 6 bases and J by 2 bases, with 14 bases between them. The CDR3 contains 15 residues. Per the germline V gene, CDR1 is MDHEN and CDR2 is SYDVKM.

Notes on this clone: The same CDR3 arises from other DNA sequences in this sample as well. The gene calls are TRBV5-1 and TRBJ2-5; 8 positions match TRBD1. The CDR3 sequence is 14 residues long. V shed 2 bases and J 4 bases; nucleotides not matched to a gene: 4. Germline V gene sequence: CDR1 SGHRS, CDR2 YFSETQ. The CDR3 here is CASSFGQGGETQYF. The CDR3 DNA is TGCGCCAGCAGCTTTGGACAGGGAGGAGAGACCCAGTACTTC.

This chain connects TRBV6-1 to TRBJ1-5, with D perhaps matching TRBD1 (6 bases). The germline CDR1 and CDR2 sequences are MNHNS and SASEGT. Trimming pared 0 bases from V and 0 bases from J, leaving 15 bases between. CDR3 length equals 18 residues. The CDR3 reads CASSEALGGGNSNQPQHF. CDR3 sequence (DNA): TGTGCCAGCAGTGAAGCGCTAGGGGGGGGAAATAGCAATCAGCCCCAGCATTTT.

V gene TRBV30 combines with J gene TRBJ1-5; the match to TRBD1 covers 7 bases. The CDR3 consists of 20 residues. From germline, CDR1 is GTSNPN and CDR2 SVGIG (reference sequence). Trimming removed 2 bases from V and 2 bases from J; junction bases left unmatched: 21. As DNA, the CDR3 is TGTGCCTGGAGTAGGTCCGCCGGGACAGCGGTATGGAATGGCAATCAGCCCCAGCATTTT. This encodes CAWSRSAGTAVWNGNQPQHF. The full variable domain, in which reference TRBV30 and TRBJ1-5 provide the parts outside the CDR3, is SQTIHQWPATLVQPVGSPLSLECTVEGTSNPNLYWYRQAAGRGLQLLFYSVGIGQISSEVPQNLSASRPQDRQFILSSKKLLLSDSGFYLCAWSRSAGTAVWNGNQPQHFGDGTRLSIL.

This clone appeared a single time. The chain links TRBV6-6 to TRBJ2-7; maybe TRBD2 (5 bases). This CDR3 contains 11 residues. V shed 4 bases and J shed 9 bases, with 10 bases lying between them. Germline CDR1 and CDR2: MNHNY and SVGAGI (reference sequence). This CDR3 is CASSSEGGQYF. The CDR3, as DNA: TGTGCCAGCAGTTCTGAGGGCGGGCAGTACTTC.

V gene TRBV30 combines with J gene TRBJ2-5, with a weak D call TRBD1 (5 bases). In germline, CDR1 is GTSNPN, CDR2 SVGIG (reference sequence). The CDR3 length is 15 residues. Trimming removed 0 bases from V and 2 bases from J, with 13 bases in between. CDR3 sequence (DNA): TGTGCCTGGAGTGTAAAGGGGCAGCTTCAAGAGACCCAGTACTTC. Encoded protein: CAWSVKGQLQETQYF.

The CDR3 sequence is CASSLVGGISYNEQFF. The DNA of the CDR3 is TGTGCCAGCAGCTTAGTGGGCGGGATAAGCTACAATGAGCAGTTCTTC. The rearrangement uses TRBV7-2 and TRBJ2-1; maybe TRBD2 (6 bases). Germline CDR1 SGHTA, CDR2 FQGNSA. Deletions cut 1 base from V and 3 bases from J, with 13 bases between. This CDR3 is 16 amino acids long.

This chain uses TRBV5-4 with TRBJ2-3; no firm D call. Germline V lookup: CDR1 SGHNT, CDR2 YYREEE (reference sequence). CDR3 length equals 15 residues. Trimming stripped 0 bases from V and 6 bases from J, with 14 bases between. As DNA, the CDR3 is TGTGCCAGCAGCTTGGTTTCTGGGAATCGGGATACGCAGTATTTT. This sequence encodes CASSLVSGNRDTQYF.